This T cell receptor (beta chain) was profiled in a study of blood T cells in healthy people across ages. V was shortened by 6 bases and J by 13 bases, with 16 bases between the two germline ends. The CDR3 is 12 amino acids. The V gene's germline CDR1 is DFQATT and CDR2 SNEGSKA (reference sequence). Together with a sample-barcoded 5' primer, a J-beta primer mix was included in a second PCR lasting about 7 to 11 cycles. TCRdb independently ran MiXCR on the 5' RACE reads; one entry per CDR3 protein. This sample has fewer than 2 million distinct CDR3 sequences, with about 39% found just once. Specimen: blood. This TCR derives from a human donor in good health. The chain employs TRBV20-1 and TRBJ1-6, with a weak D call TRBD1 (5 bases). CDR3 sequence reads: CSAGLREAPLHF. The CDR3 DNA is TGCAGTGCGGGACTTCGGGAGGCGCCCCTCCACTTT.